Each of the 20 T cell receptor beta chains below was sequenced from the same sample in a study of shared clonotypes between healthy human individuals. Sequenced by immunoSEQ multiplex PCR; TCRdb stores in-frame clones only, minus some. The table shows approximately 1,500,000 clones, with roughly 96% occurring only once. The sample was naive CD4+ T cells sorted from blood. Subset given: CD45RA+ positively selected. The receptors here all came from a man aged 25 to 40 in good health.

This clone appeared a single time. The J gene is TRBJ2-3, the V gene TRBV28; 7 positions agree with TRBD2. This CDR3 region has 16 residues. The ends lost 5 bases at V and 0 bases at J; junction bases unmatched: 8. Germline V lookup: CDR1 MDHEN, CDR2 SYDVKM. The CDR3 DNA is TGTGCCAGCAGTGAATGGGCTAGCGGTAGCACAGATACGCAGTATTTT. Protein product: CASSEWASGSTDTQYF.

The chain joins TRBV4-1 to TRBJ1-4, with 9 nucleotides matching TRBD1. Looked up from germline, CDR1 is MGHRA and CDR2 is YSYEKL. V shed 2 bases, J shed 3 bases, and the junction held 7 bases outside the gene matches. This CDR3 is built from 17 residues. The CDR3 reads CASSQTGQGFSNEKLFF. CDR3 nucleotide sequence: TGCGCCAGCAGCCAAACCGGACAGGGGTTTTCTAATGAAAAACTGTTTTTT.

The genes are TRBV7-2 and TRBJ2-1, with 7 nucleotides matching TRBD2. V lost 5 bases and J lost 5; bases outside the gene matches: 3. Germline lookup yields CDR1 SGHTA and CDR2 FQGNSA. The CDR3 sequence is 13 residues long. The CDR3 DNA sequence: TGTGCCAGCAGCAGGACTAGGGACAATGAGCAGTTCTTC. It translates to CASSRTRDNEQFF.

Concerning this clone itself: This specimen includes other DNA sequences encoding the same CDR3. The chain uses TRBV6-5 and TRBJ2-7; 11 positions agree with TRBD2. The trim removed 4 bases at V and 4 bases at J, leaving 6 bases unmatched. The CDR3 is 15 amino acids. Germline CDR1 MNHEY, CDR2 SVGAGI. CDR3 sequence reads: CASSSLGTSGYEQYF. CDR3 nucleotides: TGTGCCAGCAGTTCCCTCGGGACTAGCGGTTACGAGCAGTACTTC.

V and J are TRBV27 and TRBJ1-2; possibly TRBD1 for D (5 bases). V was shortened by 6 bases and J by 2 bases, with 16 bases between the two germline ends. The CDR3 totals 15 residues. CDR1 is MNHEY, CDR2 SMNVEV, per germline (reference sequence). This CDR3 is CASSWAGWANYGYTF. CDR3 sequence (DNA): TGTGCCAGCAGCTGGGCAGGGTGGGCCAACTATGGCTACACCTTC.

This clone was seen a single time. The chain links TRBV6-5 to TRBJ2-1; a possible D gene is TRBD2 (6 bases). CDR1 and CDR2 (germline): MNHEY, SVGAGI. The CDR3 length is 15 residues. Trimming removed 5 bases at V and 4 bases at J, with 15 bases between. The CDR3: CASSPPPSVYNEQFF. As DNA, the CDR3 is TGTGCCAGCAGTCCACCCCCTAGCGTTTACAATGAGCAGTTCTTC.

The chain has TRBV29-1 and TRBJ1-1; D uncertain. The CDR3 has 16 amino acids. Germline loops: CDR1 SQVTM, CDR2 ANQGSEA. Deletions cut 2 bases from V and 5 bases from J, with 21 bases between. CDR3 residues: CSVESLSSGTVTEAFF. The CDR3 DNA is TGCAGCGTTGAATCCCTGTCAAGTGGAACAGTGACTGAAGCTTTCTTT.

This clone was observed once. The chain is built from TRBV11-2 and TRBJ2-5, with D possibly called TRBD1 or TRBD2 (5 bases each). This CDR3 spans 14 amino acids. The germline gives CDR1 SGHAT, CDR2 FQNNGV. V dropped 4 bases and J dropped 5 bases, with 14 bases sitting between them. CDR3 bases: TGTGCCAGCAGCTCCTTGAGGGGCGGGGAGACCCAGTACTTC. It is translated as CASSSLRGGETQYF.

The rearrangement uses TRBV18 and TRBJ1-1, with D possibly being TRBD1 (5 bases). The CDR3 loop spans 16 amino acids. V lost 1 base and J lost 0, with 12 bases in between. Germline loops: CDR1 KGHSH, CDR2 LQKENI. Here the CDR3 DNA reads TGTGCCAGCTCACCACTGGGGGACGGGCTGAACACTGAAGCTTTCTTT. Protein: CASSPLGDGLNTEAFF.

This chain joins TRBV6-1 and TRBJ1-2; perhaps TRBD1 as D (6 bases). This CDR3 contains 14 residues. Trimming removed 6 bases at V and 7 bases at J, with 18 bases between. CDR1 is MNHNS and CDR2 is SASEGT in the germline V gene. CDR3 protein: CASSDWGAPAGYTF. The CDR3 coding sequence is TGTGCCAGCAGCGATTGGGGGGCCCCCGCTGGCTACACCTTC.

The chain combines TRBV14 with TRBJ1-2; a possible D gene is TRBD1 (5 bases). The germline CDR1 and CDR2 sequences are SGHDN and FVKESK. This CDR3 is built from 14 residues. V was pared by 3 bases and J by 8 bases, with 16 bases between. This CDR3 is CASSHRTSRGGYTF. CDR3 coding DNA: TGTGCCAGCAGCCATCGGACCTCGCGGGGCGGCTACACCTTC.

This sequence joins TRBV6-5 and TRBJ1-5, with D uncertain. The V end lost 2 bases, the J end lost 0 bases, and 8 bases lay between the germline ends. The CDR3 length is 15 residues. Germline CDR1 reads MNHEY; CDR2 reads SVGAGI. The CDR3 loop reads CASSYTGTSNQPQHF. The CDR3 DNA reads TGTGCCAGCAGTTACACGGGTACTAGCAATCAGCCCCAGCATTTT.

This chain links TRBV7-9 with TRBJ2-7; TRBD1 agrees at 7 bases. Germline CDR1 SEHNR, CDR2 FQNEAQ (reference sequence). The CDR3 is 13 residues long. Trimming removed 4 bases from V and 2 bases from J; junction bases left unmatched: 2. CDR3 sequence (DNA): TGTGCCAGCAGCTCGACAGGGCCCTACGAGCAGTACTTC. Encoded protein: CASSSTGPYEQYF.

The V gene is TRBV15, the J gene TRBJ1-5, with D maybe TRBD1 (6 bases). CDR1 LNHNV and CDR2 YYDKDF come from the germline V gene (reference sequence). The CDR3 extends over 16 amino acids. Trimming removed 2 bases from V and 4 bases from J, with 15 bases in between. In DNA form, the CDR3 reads TGTGCCACCAGCAGAACAGGGATGAGGGTAAATCAGCCCCAGCATTTT. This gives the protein CATSRTGMRVNQPQHF. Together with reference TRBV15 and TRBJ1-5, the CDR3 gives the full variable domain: DAMVIQNPRYQVTQFGKPVTLSCSQTLNHNVMYWYQQKSSQAPKLLFHYYDKDFNNEADTPDNFQSRRPNTSFCFLDIRSPGLGDTAMYLCATSRTGMRVNQPQHFGDGTRLSIL.

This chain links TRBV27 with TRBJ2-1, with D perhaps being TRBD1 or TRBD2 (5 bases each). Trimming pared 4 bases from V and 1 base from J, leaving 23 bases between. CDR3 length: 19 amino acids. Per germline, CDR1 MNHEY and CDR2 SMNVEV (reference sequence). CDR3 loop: CASSSYKLPGTESYNEQFF. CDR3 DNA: TGTGCCAGCAGTTCATACAAATTGCCCGGGACCGAATCCTACAATGAGCAGTTCTTC.

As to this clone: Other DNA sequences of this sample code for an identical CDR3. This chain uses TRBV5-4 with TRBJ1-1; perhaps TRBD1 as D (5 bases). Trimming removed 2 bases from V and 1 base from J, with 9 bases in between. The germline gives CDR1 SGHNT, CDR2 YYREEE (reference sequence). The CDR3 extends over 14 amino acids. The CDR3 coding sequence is TGTGCCAGCAGCTTAGGGGCGGGGAACACTGAAGCTTTCTTT. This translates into CASSLGAGNTEAFF.

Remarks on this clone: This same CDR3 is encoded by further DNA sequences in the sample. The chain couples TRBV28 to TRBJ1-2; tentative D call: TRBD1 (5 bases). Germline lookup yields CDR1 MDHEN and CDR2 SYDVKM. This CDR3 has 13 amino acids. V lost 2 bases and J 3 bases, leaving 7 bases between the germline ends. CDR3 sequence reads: CASSLAGDYGYTF. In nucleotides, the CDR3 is TGTGCCAGCAGTTTAGCGGGGGACTATGGCTACACCTTC.

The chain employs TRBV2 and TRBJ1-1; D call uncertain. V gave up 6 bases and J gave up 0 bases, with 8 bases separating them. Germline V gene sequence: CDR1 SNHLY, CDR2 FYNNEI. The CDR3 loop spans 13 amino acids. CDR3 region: CASRRMMNTEAFF. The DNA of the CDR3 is TGTGCCAGCAGGAGGATGATGAACACTGAAGCTTTCTTT.

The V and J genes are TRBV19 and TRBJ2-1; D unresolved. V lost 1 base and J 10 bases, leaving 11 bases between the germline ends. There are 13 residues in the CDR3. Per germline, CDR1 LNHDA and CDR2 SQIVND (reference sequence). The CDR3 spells CASSIGSGLEQFF. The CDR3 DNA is TGTGCCAGTAGTATAGGGTCTGGGTTGGAGCAGTTCTTC.

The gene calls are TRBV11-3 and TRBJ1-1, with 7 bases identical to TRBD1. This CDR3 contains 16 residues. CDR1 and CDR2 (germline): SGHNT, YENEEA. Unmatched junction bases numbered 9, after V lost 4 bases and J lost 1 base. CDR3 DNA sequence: TGTGCCAGCAGCTCCCATAAACAGGGGAAGAACACTGAAGCTTTCTTT. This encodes CASSSHKQGKNTEAFF.